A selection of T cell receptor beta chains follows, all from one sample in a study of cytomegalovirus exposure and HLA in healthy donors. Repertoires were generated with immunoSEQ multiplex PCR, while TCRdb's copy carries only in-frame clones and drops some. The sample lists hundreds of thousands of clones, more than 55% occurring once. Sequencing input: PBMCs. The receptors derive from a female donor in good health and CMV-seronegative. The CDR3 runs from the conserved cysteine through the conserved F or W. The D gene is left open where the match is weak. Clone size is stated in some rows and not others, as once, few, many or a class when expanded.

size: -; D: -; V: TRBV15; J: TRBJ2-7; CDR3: CATSRDPLEQYF; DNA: TGTGCCACCAGCAGAGACCCTCTGGAGCAGTACTTC
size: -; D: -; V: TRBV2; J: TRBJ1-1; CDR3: CASKRDRLPTLEVEAFF; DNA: TGTGCCAGCAAACGAGACAGGCTCCCCACTCTCGAAGTCGAAGCTTTCTTT
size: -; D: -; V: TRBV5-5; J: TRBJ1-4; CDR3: CASSLGSFNEKLFF; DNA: TGTGCCAGCAGCTTGGGGAGTTTCAATGAAAAACTGTTTTTT
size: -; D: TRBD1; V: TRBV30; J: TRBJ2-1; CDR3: CAWSVQGSQFF; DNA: TGTGCCTGGAGTGTACAGGGGAGCCAGTTCTTC
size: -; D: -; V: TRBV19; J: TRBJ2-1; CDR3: CATEGAGMTYNEQFF; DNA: TGTGCCACGGAGGGGGCGGGAATGACCTACAATGAGCAGTTCTTC
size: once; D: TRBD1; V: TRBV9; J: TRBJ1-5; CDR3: CASSVGQGGSNQPQHF; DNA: TGTGCCAGCAGCGTAGGACAGGGCGGAAGCAATCAGCCCCAGCATTTT
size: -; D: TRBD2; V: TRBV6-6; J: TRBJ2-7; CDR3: CASSFVAGGLWEQYF; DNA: TGTGCCAGCAGTTTCGTAGCGGGAGGCCTCTGGGAGCAGTACTTC
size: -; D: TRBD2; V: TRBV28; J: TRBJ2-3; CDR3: CASRLSGDTQYF; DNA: TGTGCCAGCAGACTTAGCGGGGATACGCAGTATTTT
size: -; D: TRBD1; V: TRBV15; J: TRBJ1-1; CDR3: CATRTGGTEAFF; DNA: TGTGCCACCCGCACAGGGGGCACTGAAGCTTTCTTT
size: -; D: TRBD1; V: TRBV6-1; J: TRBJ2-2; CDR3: CASNLRQGWAGELFF; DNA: TGTGCCAGCAATTTGAGACAGGGGTGGGCCGGGGAGCTGTTTTTT
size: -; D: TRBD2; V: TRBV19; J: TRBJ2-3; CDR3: CASGLAGGTDTQYF; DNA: TGTGCCAGTGGACTAGCGGGAGGAACAGATACGCAGTATTTT
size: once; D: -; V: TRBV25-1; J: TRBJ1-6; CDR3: CASSAAGEFNVSPLHF; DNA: TGTGCCAGCAGTGCCGCAGGGGAGTTTAATGTTTCACCCCTCCACTTT
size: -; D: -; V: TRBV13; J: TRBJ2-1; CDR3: CASSLDAGRGNEQFF; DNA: TGTGCCAGCAGCTTAGACGCGGGAAGAGGCAATGAGCAGTTCTTC
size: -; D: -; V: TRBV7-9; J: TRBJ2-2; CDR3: CASTLSLTGELFF; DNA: TGTGCCAGCACCCTTAGCCTCACCGGGGAGCTGTTTTTT
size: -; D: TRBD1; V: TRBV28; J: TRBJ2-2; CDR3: CASSKTRGPPAGELFF; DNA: TGTGCCAGCAGCAAGACCAGGGGGCCGCCCGCCGGGGAGCTGTTTTTT
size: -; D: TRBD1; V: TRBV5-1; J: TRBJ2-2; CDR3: CASSMGQSITGELFF; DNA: TGCGCCAGCAGCATGGGACAGTCTATCACCGGGGAGCTGTTTTTT
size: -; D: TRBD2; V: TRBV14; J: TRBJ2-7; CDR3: CASSQDRGTSVSYEQYF; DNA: TGTGCCAGCAGCCAAGATCGTGGGACTAGCGTTTCCTACGAGCAGTACTTC
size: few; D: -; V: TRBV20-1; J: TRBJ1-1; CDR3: CSATTGEAFF; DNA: TGCAGTGCCACCACGGGGGAAGCTTTCTTT
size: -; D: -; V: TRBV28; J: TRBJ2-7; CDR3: CASLGQGGEQYF; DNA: TGTGCCAGCCTGGGGCAGGGAGGCGAGCAGTACTTC
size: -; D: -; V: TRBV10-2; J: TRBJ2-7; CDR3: CASSEYSSYEQYF; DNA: TGCGCCAGCAGTGAATACAGCTCCTACGAGCAGTACTTC
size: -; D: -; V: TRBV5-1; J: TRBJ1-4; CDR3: CASSLVPQGPATNEKLFF; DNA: TGCGCCAGCAGCTTGGTACCACAGGGTCCTGCAACTAATGAAAAACTGTTTTTT
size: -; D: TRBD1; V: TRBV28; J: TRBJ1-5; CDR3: CASSRTGTGQPQHF; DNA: TGTGCCAGCAGTCGGACAGGGACGGGTCAGCCCCAGCATTTT
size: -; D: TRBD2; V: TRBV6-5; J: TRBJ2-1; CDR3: CASSRLAGGTREQFF; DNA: TGTGCCAGCAGTAGACTAGCGGGAGGGACTCGGGAGCAGTTCTTC
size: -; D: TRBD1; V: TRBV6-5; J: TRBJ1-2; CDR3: CACRGQGANYGYTF; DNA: TGTGCCTGCCGTGGGCAGGGGGCTAACTATGGCTACACCTTC
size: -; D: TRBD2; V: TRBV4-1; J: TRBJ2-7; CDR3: CASSQTSGRAPEQYF; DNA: TGCGCCAGCAGCCAAACTAGCGGGAGGGCCCCCGAGCAGTACTTC
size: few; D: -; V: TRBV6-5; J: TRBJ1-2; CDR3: CASRALGGYTF; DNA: TGTGCCAGCAGGGCCCTAGGTGGCTACACCTTC
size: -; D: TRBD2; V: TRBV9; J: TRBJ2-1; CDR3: CASSVFSGTSGNNEQFF; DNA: TGTGCCAGCAGCGTTTTCTCCGGGACTAGCGGGAACAATGAGCAGTTCTTC
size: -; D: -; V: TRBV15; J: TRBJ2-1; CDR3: CATSRSNEQFF; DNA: TGTGCCACCAGCAGATCGAATGAGCAGTTCTTC
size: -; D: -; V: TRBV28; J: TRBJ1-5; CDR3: CASRQGFQPQHF; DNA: TGTGCCAGCAGGCAGGGATTCCAGCCCCAGCATTTT
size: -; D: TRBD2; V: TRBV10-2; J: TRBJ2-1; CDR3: CASRASGSLSEQFF; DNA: TGCGCCAGCAGAGCTAGCGGGAGTCTTAGCGAGCAGTTCTTC
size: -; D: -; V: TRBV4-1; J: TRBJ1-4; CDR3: CASSQGSSTTNEKLFF; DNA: TGCGCCAGCAGCCAAGGGAGCTCAACAACTAATGAAAAACTGTTTTTT
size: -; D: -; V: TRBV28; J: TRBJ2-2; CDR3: CASRLGRLTGELFF; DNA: TGTGCCAGCAGACTAGGTCGGCTCACCGGGGAGCTGTTTTTT
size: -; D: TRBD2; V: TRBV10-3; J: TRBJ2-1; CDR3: CAIATSGAYNEQFF; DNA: TGTGCCATAGCGACTAGCGGGGCTTACAATGAGCAGTTCTTC
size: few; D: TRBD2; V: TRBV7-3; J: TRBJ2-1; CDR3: CASSETGTSGRGAYNEQFF; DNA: TGTGCCAGCAGCGAAACCGGGACTAGCGGGAGGGGGGCCTACAATGAGCAGTTCTTC
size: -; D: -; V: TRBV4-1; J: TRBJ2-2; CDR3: CASSQPKRNTGELFF; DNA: TGCGCCAGCAGCCAACCGAAGCGGAACACCGGGGAGCTGTTTTTT
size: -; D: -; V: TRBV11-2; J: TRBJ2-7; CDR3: CASSLSRGRTEQYF; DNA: TGTGCCAGCAGCCTCTCTAGAGGTCGAACCGAGCAGTACTTC
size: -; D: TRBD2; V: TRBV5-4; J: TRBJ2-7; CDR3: CASSHPGTSGAYEQYF; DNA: TGTGCCAGCAGCCACCCCGGGACTAGCGGCGCCTACGAGCAGTACTTC
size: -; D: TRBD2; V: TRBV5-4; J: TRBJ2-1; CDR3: CASSSGWTSGGYTSYNEQFF; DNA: TGTGCCAGCAGCTCCGGATGGACTAGCGGGGGCTATACCTCCTACAATGAGCAGTTCTTC
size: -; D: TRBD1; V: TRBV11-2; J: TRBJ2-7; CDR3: CASSRQGVKFYEQYF; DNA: TGTGCCAGCAGCCGACAGGGCGTTAAGTTCTACGAGCAGTACTTC
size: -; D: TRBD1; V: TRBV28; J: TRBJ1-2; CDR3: CASWDRGSGYTF; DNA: TGTGCCAGTTGGGACAGGGGTAGCGGCTACACCTTC
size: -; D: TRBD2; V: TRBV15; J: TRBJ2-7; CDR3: CATRILAGGPYEQYF; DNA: TGTGCCACCAGGATCTTAGCGGGAGGGCCATACGAGCAGTACTTC